The 25 T cell receptor beta chains presented below share a single source sample, sequenced in a study of blood T cell repertoires in COVID-19. Assay used: immunoSEQ multiplex PCR; TCRdb lists only in-frame clones, some missing. The table shows a few hundred thousand clones, with about 86% occurring only once. The sequenced material came from PBMCs or T cells enriched from blood (not recorded which). The receptors here all came from a man aged 50-59 years who had recovered from COVID-19.

This chain uses TRBV6-2 or TRBV6-3 with TRBJ2-5; 9 nucleotides agree with TRBD2. J was trimmed by 2 bases and V by 0 bases; bases with no gene match: 7. Germline lookup yields CDR1 MNHEY and CDR2 SVGEGT. This CDR3 region has 17 residues. The CDR3 here is CASSYSPLLAGQETQYF. CDR3 coding DNA: TGTGCCAGCAGTTACTCCCCACTTCTAGCGGGACAAGAGACCCAGTACTTC.

V usage is TRBV27 and J usage is TRBJ1-6; TRBD1 matches at 7 bases. CDR3 size: 16 residues. Germline trimming cut 3 bases from V and 6 bases from J; bases unmatched to any gene: 8. The germline V gene has CDR1 MNHEY and CDR2 SMNVEV (reference sequence). CDR3 amino acids: CASSLVQGGVNSPLHF. CDR3 bases: TGTGCCAGCAGTTTGGTCCAGGGGGGAGTTAATTCACCCCTCCACTTT.

This sequence joins TRBV30 and TRBJ1-2; D gene unclear. This CDR3 region has 11 residues. Germline V gene sequence: CDR1 GTSNPN, CDR2 SVGIG (reference sequence). V was cut by 3 bases and J by 8 bases, with 10 bases left in between. The CDR3 DNA reads as TGTGCCTGGAGCGCGATGTGGGGCTACACCTTC. Translated: CAWSAMWGYTF. The variable domain in full, with the rest retrieved from reference TRBV30 and TRBJ1-2, is SQTIHQWPATLVQPVGSPLSLECTVEGTSNPNLYWYRQAAGRGLQLLFYSVGIGQISSEVPQNLSASRPQDRQFILSSKKLLLSDSGFYLCAWSAMWGYTFGSGTRLTVV.

The chain couples TRBV27 to TRBJ2-7; 7 nucleotides agree with TRBD1. Losses at the gene ends were 5 bases for V and 3 bases for J; bases not matched to a gene: 4. The CDR3 loop spans 13 amino acids. CDR1 is MNHEY and CDR2 is SMNVEV in the germline V gene (reference sequence). The DNA of the CDR3 is TGTGCCAGCAGTCATGACAGGGACTACGAGCAGTACTTC. It encodes CASSHDRDYEQYF.

J is TRBJ2-2 and V is TRBV4-3; maybe TRBD1 (6 bases). In germline, CDR1 is LGHNA, CDR2 YSLEER. CDR3 length: 16 residues. V was trimmed by 4 bases and J by 1 base, leaving 13 bases between them. The CDR3 sequence: CASSLGVQGNTGELFF. The CDR3 DNA sequence: TGCGCCAGCAGCCTCGGGGTACAGGGGAACACCGGGGAGCTGTTTTTT.

The chain joins TRBV29-1 to TRBJ1-5; unclear D gene. Trimming shortened V by 4 bases and J by 0 bases, and 7 bases separated the two germline ends. The CDR3 runs to 13 residues. Germline CDR1 reads SQVTM; CDR2 reads ANQGSEA. The CDR3 reads CSVAENSNQPQHF. The CDR3 coding sequence is TGCAGCGTTGCGGAGAATAGCAATCAGCCCCAGCATTTT.

This clone was detected many times. The gene calls are TRBV2 and TRBJ2-2; 7 nucleotides match TRBD1. V shed 3 bases and J 3 bases; nucleotides not matched to a gene: 1. The CDR3 sequence is 14 residues long. The germline V gene encodes CDR1 SNHLY and CDR2 FYNNEI. In DNA, the CDR3 is TGTGCCAGCAGTGAGGGACAGTACACCGGGGAGCTGTTTTTT. Protein: CASSEGQYTGELFF. The complete variable domain, with remaining parts taken from reference TRBV2 and TRBJ2-2, reads EPEVTQTPSHQVTQMGQEVILRCVPISNHLYFYWYRQILGQKVEFLVSFYNNEISEKSEIFDDQFSVERPDGSNFTLKIRSTKLEDSAMYFCASSEGQYTGELFFGEGSRLTVL.

The chain employs TRBV6-5 and TRBJ1-6; the D gene is possibly TRBD1 (5 bases). CDR1 is MNHEY and CDR2 is SVGAGI in the germline V gene. This CDR3 has 14 residues. V lost 4 bases, J lost 10 bases, and 14 bases lay in between. The CDR3 is CASSSPSGASPLHF. The CDR3, as DNA: TGTGCCAGCAGTTCCCCTAGCGGGGCCTCACCCCTCCACTTT.

V usage is TRBV30 and J usage is TRBJ1-2; TRBD1 matches at 8 bases. CDR3 length: 13 amino acids. With 4 bases clipped from V and 5 bases from J, the junction kept 6 bases outside the gene matches. Germline assignment: CDR1 GTSNPN and CDR2 SVGIG (reference sequence). The CDR3 here is CAWITDRGYGYTF. For the CDR3, the DNA is TGTGCCTGGATTACAGACAGGGGATATGGCTACACCTTC.

The chain couples TRBV19 to TRBJ1-2, with D unclear. V shed 1 base and J shed 4 bases, with 19 bases lying between them. There are 17 residues in the CDR3. The germline CDR1 and CDR2 sequences are LNHDA and SQIVND (reference sequence). The CDR3 nucleotides are TGTGCCAGTAGTATAGGGACCATATCCCGCGCGGGCTATGGCTACACCTTC. Translated, it gives CASSIGTISRAGYGYTF. Full variable domain (rest looked up from reference TRBV19 and TRBJ1-2): DGGITQSPKYLFRKEGQNVTLSCEQNLNHDAMYWYRQDPGQGLRLIYYSQIVNDFQKGDIAEGYSVSREKKESFPLTVTSAQKNPTAFYLCASSIGTISRAGYGYTFGSGTRLTVV.

The rearrangement joins TRBV7-2 to TRBJ2-1, with D possibly being TRBD2 (5 bases). Trimming pared 9 bases from V and 1 base from J, leaving 25 bases between. Germline V gives CDR1 SGHTA, CDR2 FQGNSA. There are 18 residues in the CDR3. The CDR3 loop reads CASTLSRRAQGSYNEQFF. The CDR3 nucleotides read TGTGCCAGTACTTTGAGCAGGCGGGCACAAGGTTCCTACAATGAGCAGTTCTTC.

The chain couples TRBV2 to TRBJ1-5, with 9 bases aligning to TRBD1. Germline assignment: CDR1 SNHLY and CDR2 FYNNEI. The CDR3 spans 17 residues. Germline trimming cut 6 bases from V and 0 bases from J; bases unmatched to any gene: 9. The DNA of the CDR3 is TGTGCCAGCAGAGAACCGGGACAGGGCCATAGCAATCAGCCCCAGCATTTT. As protein: CASREPGQGHSNQPQHF.

The chain links TRBV18 to TRBJ1-2; 10 nucleotides line up with TRBD1. The CDR3 runs to 12 residues. CDR1 is KGHSH and CDR2 is LQKENI in the germline V gene. V lost 8 bases and J lost 8; bases outside the gene matches: 5. Written as DNA, the CDR3 is TGTGCCAGCGAGGACAGGGGGAGCGGCTACACCTTC. It is translated as CASEDRGSGYTF.

This chain joins TRBV30 and TRBJ2-3; D may be TRBD2 (7 bases). V shed 4 bases and J shed 2 bases, with 22 bases lying between them. Germline V gene lookup returns CDR1 GTSNPN and CDR2 SVGIG (reference sequence). This CDR3 region has 17 residues. The CDR3 protein is CAWTLIRAGAITDTQYF. In nucleotides, the CDR3 is TGTGCCTGGACGTTAATACGGGCGGGGGCGATCACAGATACGCAGTATTTT. Full variable domain (remainder filled in from reference TRBV30 and TRBJ2-3): SQTIHQWPATLVQPVGSPLSLECTVEGTSNPNLYWYRQAAGRGLQLLFYSVGIGQISSEVPQNLSASRPQDRQFILSSKKLLLSDSGFYLCAWTLIRAGAITDTQYFGPGTRLTVL.

The chain uses TRBV14 and TRBJ1-5; the match to TRBD1 covers 7 bases. The germline CDR1 and CDR2 sequences are SGHDN and FVKESK. V dropped 1 base and J dropped 0; count of bases not matched to a gene: 3. This CDR3 has 16 amino acids. CDR3 in DNA: TGTGCCAGCAGCCAAGTGGACAGGTTTAGCAATCAGCCCCAGCATTTT. Protein sequence: CASSQVDRFSNQPQHF.

This clone was detected once. The V gene is TRBV10-3, the J gene TRBJ2-2, with 8 positions matching TRBD1. The CDR3 sequence is 16 residues long. The trim removed 2 bases at V and 4 bases at J, leaving 6 bases unmatched. CDR1 and CDR2 (germline): ENHRY, SYGVKD. The CDR3 reads CAISEPGDRGTGELFF. CDR3 DNA: TGTGCCATCAGTGAGCCGGGAGACAGGGGCACCGGGGAGCTGTTTTTT.

V and J are TRBV15 and TRBJ1-5, with TRBD1 matching over 7 bases. Per germline, CDR1 LNHNV and CDR2 YYDKDF (reference sequence). This CDR3 is built from 14 residues. V lost 3 bases to trimming and J lost 6 bases; unmatched junction nucleotides: 5. This chain's CDR3 is CATSSPTGVQPQHF. The DNA for the CDR3 is TGTGCCACCAGCAGCCCTACAGGGGTTCAGCCCCAGCATTTT. The whole variable domain, remainder taken from reference TRBV15 and TRBJ1-5, is DAMVIQNPRYQVTQFGKPVTLSCSQTLNHNVMYWYQQKSSQAPKLLFHYYDKDFNNEADTPDNFQSRRPNTSFCFLDIRSPGLGDTAMYLCATSSPTGVQPQHFGDGTRLSIL.

A few counts support this clone. This rearrangement joins TRBV7-9 to TRBJ1-1; the D is unclear. The CDR3 loop spans 12 amino acids. Germline-derived CDR1 and CDR2 are SEHNR and FQNEAQ (reference sequence). V was clipped by 7 bases and J by 3 bases, with 9 bases between them. Written as DNA, the CDR3 is TGTGCCAGCACCCTATCCGACACTGAAGCTTTCTTT. It encodes CASTLSDTEAFF.

Note on this clone: Other DNA sequences in this sample translate to the same CDR3. The J gene is TRBJ2-3, the V gene TRBV5-1; a weak D match, TRBD2 (5 bases). Trimming cost V 0 bases and J 0 bases, with 8 bases left between them. Germline CDR1 reads SGHRS; CDR2 reads YFSETQ. The CDR3 extends over 15 amino acids. CDR3 nucleotides: TGCGCCAGCAGCTTGGTCCGGGGAAGCACAGATACGCAGTATTTT. This translates into CASSLVRGSTDTQYF.

The chain's CDR3 is CASSQGTGRTYEQYF. CDR3 coding DNA: TGTGCCAGCAGCCAAGGCACAGGGCGGACCTACGAGCAGTACTTC. The rearrangement joins TRBV14 to TRBJ2-7; TRBD1 is a possible D gene (6 bases). CDR1 is SGHDN, CDR2 FVKESK, per germline. The CDR3 has 15 amino acids. The V end was cut by 1 base, the J end by 2 bases, with 12 bases between.

The chain has TRBV30 and TRBJ1-6; D is undetermined. CDR3 length: 15 amino acids. The ends were cut back, 0 bases at V and 0 bases at J, with 6 bases in the middle. Germline CDR1 reads GTSNPN; CDR2 reads SVGIG (reference sequence). DNA of the CDR3: TGTGCCTGGAGTGTACTGAGCTCCTATAATTCACCCCTCCACTTT. Its translation: CAWSVLSSYNSPLHF.

This chain uses TRBV7-9 with TRBJ2-3, with D possibly being TRBD2 (6 bases). This CDR3 has 14 amino acids. V gave up 3 bases and J gave up 6 bases, with 13 bases separating them. Looked up from germline, CDR1 is SEHNR and CDR2 is FQNEAQ (reference sequence). CDR3 DNA sequence: TGTGCCAGCAGCTTGTATGTCGGGGGTGATACGCAGTATTTT. This gives the protein CASSLYVGGDTQYF.

The chain joins TRBV10-3 to TRBJ1-2; 8 bases line up with TRBD1. Per the germline V gene, CDR1 is ENHRY and CDR2 is SYGVKD. The CDR3 is made up of 18 amino acids. V was clipped by 4 bases and J by 7 bases; unmatched bases: 20. This CDR3 reads CAISGGRTGITLSGGYTF. The CDR3 DNA reads as TGTGCCATCAGTGGGGGGAGGACAGGGATAACCCTATCAGGTGGCTACACCTTC.

The J gene is TRBJ1-2, the V gene TRBV10-3; the D is unclear. The V end lost 0 bases, the J end lost 6 bases, and 8 bases lay between the germline ends. This CDR3 has 13 residues. The germline gives CDR1 ENHRY, CDR2 SYGVKD. The CDR3 loop is CAISESLRDGYTF. CDR3 DNA sequence: TGTGCCATCAGTGAGTCTCTACGGGATGGCTACACCTTC.

This rearrangement joins TRBV7-9 to TRBJ2-3; 9 nucleotides match TRBD2. CDR1 is SEHNR and CDR2 is FQNEAQ in the germline V gene (reference sequence). Unmatched junction bases numbered 2, after V lost 4 bases and J lost 0 bases. CDR3 length: 15 amino acids. The CDR3: CASSSSGASTDTQYF. DNA of the CDR3: TGTGCCAGCAGCTCTAGCGGGGCGAGCACAGATACGCAGTATTTT.